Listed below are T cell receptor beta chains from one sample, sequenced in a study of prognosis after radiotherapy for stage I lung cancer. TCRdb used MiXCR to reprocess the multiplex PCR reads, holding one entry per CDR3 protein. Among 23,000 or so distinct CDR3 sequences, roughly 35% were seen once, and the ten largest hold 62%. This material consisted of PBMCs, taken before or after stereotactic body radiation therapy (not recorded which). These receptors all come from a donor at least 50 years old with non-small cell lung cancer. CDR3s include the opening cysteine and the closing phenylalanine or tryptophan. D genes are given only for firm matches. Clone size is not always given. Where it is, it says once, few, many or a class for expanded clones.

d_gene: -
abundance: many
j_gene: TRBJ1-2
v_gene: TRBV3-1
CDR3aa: CASSQGSLGGYTF
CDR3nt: TGTGCCAGCAGCCAAGGCTCACTTGGAGGCTACACCTTC

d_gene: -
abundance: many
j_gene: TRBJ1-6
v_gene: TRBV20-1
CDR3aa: CSAREGGEYNSPLHF
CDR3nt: TGCAGTGCTAGAGAAGGGGGGGAGTATAATTCACCCCTCCACTTT

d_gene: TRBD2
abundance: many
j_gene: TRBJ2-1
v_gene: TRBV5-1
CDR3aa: CASSLRTSNEQFF
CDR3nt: TGCGCCAGCAGCTTGAGGACTAGCAATGAGCAGTTCTTC

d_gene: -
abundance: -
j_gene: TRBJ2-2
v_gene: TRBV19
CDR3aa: CASSIPISTRPGELFF
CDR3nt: TGTGCCAGTAGTATCCCAATATCCACCAGACCGGGGGAGCTGTTTTTT

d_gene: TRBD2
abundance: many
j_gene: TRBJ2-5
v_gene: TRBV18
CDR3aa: CASSPTAGGPGETQYF
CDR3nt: TGTGCCAGCTCACCGACTGCGGGAGGGCCTGGAGAGACCCAGTACTTC

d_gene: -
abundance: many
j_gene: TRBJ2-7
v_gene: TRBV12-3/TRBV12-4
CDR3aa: CATQARMGYEQYF
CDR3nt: TGTGCCACACAGGCCCGGATGGGATACGAGCAGTACTTC

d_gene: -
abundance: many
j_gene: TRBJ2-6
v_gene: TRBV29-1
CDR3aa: CSVGDGDSGANVLTF
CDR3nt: TGCAGCGTAGGGGACGGGGACTCTGGGGCCAACGTCCTGACTTTC

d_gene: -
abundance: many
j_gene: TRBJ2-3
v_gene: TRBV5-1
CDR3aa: CASSPLVGADTQYF
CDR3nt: TGCGCCAGCAGCCCCCTCGTGGGAGCAGATACGCAGTATTTT

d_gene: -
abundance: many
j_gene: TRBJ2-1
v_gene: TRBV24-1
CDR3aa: CATSDLNEGVDNEQFF
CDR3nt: TGTGCCACCAGTGATTTGAATGAGGGAGTGGACAATGAGCAGTTCTTC

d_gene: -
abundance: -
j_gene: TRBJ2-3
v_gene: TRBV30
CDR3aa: CAWIWRGYTDTQYF
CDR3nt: TGTGCCTGGATTTGGCGGGGCTACACAGATACGCAGTATTTT

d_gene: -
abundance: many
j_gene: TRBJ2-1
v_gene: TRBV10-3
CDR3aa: CAIRGGGNEQFF
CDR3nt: TGTGCCATCAGGGGGGGCGGGAATGAGCAGTTCTTC

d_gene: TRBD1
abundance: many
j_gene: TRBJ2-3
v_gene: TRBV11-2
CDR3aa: CASSLEGQTTDTQYF
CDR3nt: TGTGCCAGCAGCTTAGAGGGACAGACAACAGATACGCAGTATTTT

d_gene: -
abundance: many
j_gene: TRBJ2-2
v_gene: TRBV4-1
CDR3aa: CASRKGWSENTGELFF
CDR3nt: TGCGCCAGCAGAAAAGGGTGGTCAGAGAACACCGGGGAGCTGTTTTTT

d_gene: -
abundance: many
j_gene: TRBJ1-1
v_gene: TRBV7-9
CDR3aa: CASSLSTITEAFF
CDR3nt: TGTGCCAGCAGCTTATCGACGATTACTGAAGCTTTCTTT

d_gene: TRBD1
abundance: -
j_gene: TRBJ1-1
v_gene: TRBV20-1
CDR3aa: CSARAGQLSNTEAFF
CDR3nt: TGCAGTGCTAGAGCGGGACAGCTCTCGAACACTGAAGCTTTCTTT

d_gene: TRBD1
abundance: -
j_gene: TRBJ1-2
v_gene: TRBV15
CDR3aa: CATSRDPRQGYGYTF
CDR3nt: TGTGCCACCAGCAGAGATCCCCGACAGGGATATGGCTACACCTTC

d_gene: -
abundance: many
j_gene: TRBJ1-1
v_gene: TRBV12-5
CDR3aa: CASGTTGTTPEAFF
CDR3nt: TGTGCTAGTGGAACCACAGGGACGACGCCTGAAGCTTTCTTT

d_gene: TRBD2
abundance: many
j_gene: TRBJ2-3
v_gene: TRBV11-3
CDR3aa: CASSSPGLAGGLRSTDTQYF
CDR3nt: TGTGCCAGCAGCTCCCCGGGACTAGCGGGAGGACTTAGGAGCACAGATACGCAGTATTTT

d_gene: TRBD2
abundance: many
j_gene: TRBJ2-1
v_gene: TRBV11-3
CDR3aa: CASSYSGYSSYNEQFF
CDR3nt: TGTGCCAGCAGCTATAGCGGGTATAGCTCCTACAATGAGCAGTTCTTC

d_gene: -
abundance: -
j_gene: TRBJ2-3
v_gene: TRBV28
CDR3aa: CASSLVGSTDTQYF
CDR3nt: TGTGCCAGCAGTTTGGTGGGTAGCACAGATACGCAGTATTTT

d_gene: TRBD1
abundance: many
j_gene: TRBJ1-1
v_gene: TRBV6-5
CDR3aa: CASSYSGFVGGGVVNTEAFF
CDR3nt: TGTGCCAGCAGTTACTCGGGATTTGTAGGAGGGGGCGTGGTGAACACTGAAGCTTTCTTT